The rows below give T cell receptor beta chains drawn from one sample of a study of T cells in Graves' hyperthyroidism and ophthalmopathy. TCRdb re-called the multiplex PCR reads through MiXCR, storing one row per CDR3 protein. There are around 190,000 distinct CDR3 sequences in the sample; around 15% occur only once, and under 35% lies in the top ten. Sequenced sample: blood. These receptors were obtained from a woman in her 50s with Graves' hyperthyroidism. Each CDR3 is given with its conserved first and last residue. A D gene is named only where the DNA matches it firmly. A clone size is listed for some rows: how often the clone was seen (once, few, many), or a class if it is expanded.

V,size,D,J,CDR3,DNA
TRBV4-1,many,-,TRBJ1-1,CASSQDGGRYTEAFF,TGCGCCAGCAGCCAAGATGGGGGACGGTACACTGAAGCTTTCTTT
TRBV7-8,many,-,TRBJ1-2,CASGRTGYGYTF,TGTGCCAGCGGACGGACTGGCTATGGCTACACCTTC
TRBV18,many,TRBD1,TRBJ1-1,CASSPGTGTSMNTEAFF,TGTGCCAGCTCACCAGGGACAGGGACCTCCATGAACACTGAAGCTTTCTTT
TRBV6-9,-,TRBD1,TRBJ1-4,CASSYGPRTGGHRGEKLFF,TGTGCCAGCAGTTACGGCCCTAGGACAGGGGGCCATAGGGGTGAAAAACTGTTTTTT
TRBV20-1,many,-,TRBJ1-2,CSARDGQSILYGYTF,TGCAGTGCTAGAGACGGACAGTCGATCCTCTATGGCTACACCTTC
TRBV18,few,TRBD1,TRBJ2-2,CASSPPRGTGNTGELFF,TGTGCCAGCTCACCACCAAGAGGGACAGGCAACACCGGGGAGCTGTTTTTT
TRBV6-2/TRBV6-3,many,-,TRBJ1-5,CASREGNQPQHF,TGTGCCAGTAGAGAAGGGAATCAGCCCCAGCATTTT
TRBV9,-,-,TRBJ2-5,CASSVEGTGAETQYF,TGTGCCAGCAGCGTAGAGGGGACGGGGGCGGAGACCCAGTACTTC
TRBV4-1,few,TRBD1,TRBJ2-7,CASSQVVMDRDPYEQYF,TGCGCCAGCAGCCAAGTCGTCATGGACAGGGACCCCTACGAGCAGTACTTC
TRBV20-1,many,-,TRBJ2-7,CSAQGPTEQYF,TGCAGTGCGCAAGGGCCAACGGAGCAGTACTTC
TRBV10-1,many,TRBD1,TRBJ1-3,CASSEGQGSGNTIYF,TGCGCCAGCAGTGAGGGACAGGGCTCTGGAAACACCATATATTTT
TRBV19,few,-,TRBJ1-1,CASVWRNTEAFF,TGTGCCAGTGTGTGGAGGAACACTGAAGCTTTCTTT
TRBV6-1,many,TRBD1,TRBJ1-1,CASRLWTGGTEAFF,TGTGCCAGCAGACTCTGGACAGGGGGCACTGAAGCTTTCTTT
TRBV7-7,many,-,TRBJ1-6,CASSPRGYGQDSPLHF,TGTGCTAGCAGCCCCCGGGGGTACGGACAAGATTCACCCCTCCACTTT
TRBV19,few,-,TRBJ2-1,CASSIKKTLPYNEQFF,TGTGCCAGTAGTATAAAGAAGACTCTACCGTACAATGAGCAGTTCTTC
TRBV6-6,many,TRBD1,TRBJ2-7,CASSYSTGGYEQYF,TGTGCCAGCAGTTACTCGACAGGGGGCTACGAGCAGTACTTC
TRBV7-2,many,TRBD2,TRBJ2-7,CASSLGRLAGASSYEQYF,TGTGCCAGCAGCTTAGGGAGGTTAGCGGGGGCTAGCTCCTACGAGCAGTACTTC
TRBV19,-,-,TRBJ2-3,CASTPFEGLGTDTQYF,TGTGCCAGTACCCCCTTTGAGGGGCTGGGGACAGATACGCAGTATTTT
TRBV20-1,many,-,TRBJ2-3,CSARFGDTQYF,TGCAGTGCTAGGTTCGGGGATACGCAGTATTTT